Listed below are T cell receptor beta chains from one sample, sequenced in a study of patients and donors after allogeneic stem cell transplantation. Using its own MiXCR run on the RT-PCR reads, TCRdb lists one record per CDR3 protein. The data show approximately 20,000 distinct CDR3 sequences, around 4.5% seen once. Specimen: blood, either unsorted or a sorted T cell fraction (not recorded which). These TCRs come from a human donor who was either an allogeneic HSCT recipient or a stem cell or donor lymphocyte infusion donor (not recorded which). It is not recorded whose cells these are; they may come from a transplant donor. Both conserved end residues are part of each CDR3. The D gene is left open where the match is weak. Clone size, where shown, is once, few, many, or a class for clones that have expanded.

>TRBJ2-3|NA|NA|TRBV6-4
TGTGCCAGCAGCCCACTAGGGGAATACACAGATACGCAGTATTTT
CASSPLGEYTDTQYF
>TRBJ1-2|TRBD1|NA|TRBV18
TGTGCCAGCTCTCACGGACAGGCCGCTGGCTACACCTTC
CASSHGQAAGYTF
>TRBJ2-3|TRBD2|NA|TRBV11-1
TGTGCCAGCAGCGCCGATCTGACTAGCGGGAGGGGCACAGATACGCAGTATTTT
CASSADLTSGRGTDTQYF
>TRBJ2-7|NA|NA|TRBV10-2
TGCGCCAGCAGTGAGTCGAGGGATTTCTTACCCTACGAGCAGTACTTC
CASSESRDFLPYEQYF
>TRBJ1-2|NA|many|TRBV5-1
TGCGCCAGCAGCCCCGCGGGCTATGGCTACACCTTC
CASSPAGYGYTF
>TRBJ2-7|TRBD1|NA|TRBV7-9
TGTGCCAGCAGCTGGGGACAGAGCTCCTACGAGCAGTACTTC
CASSWGQSSYEQYF
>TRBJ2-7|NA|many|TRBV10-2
TGCGCCAGCAGTGAGGCTCGTCTAGAGGCTCGGTGGCACGAGCAGTACTTC
CASSEARLEARWHEQYF
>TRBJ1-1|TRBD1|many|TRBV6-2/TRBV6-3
TGTGCCAGCAGTTACGGGTCCAGGGGGCGAGCTTTCTTT
CASSYGSRGRAFF
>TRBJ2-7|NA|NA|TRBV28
TGTGCCACCGGGAGAACCTACGAGCAGTACTTC
CATGRTYEQYF
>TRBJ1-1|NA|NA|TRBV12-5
TGTGCTAGTGGTTTGAGGCAGGCGAGAACTGAAGCTTTCTTT
CASGLRQARTEAFF
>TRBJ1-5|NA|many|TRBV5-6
TGTGCCAGCAGCTTGGCCGACGGAAGCCAGCCCCAGCATTTT
CASSLADGSQPQHF